This section outlines one T cell receptor (beta chain) sequence together with its context. The sample is drawn from a study of cytomegalovirus exposure and HLA in healthy donors. Trimming removed 7 bases from V and 3 bases from J; junction bases left unmatched: 10. Germline loops: CDR1 MNHNS, CDR2 SASEGT. CDR3 size: 15 residues. The protocol was immunoSEQ multiplex PCR, while the TCRdb copy is restricted to in-frame clones and leaves out a portion. The data hold fewer than 400,000 clones, with 86% observed a single time. The receptor's source is a woman younger than 30 in good health and CMV-seronegative. The specimen sequenced was PBMCs. V gene TRBV6-1 combines with J gene TRBJ2-7; 9 nucleotides agree with TRBD2. CDR3 sequence (DNA): TGTGCCAGCACCACCTTAGCGGGAGAATTCTACGAGCAGTACTTC. Translation: CASTTLAGEFYEQYF.